This T cell receptor beta chain was identified during a study of blood T cell repertoires in COVID-19. V lost 2 bases, J lost 3 bases, and 8 bases lay in between. Germline lookup yields CDR1 MGHRA and CDR2 YSYEKL. CDR3 size: 13 residues. As handled by the study authors: Estimates of nucleated cell counts were drawn from the amplification of reference gene primers. Profiled with immunoSEQ multiplex PCR; TCRdb holds only in-frame clones, not every one. The DNA gave D and trimming, while V, J and clone size come from that table. The sample yields 200,000 or so clones, around 89% seen once. The sample comprised PBMCs or T cells enriched from blood (not recorded which). The chain recombines TRBV4-1 with TRBJ2-7; D is ambiguous. The clonotype was recovered from a woman aged 18-29 years who had recovered from COVID-19. The CDR3 sequence: CASSQSRDYEQYF. The CDR3 region has the DNA TGCGCCAGCAGCCAATCAAGAGACTACGAGCAGTACTTC.